These 17 T cell receptor beta chains were sequenced from one sample in a study of cytomegalovirus exposure and HLA in healthy donors. Vbeta (60) and Jbeta (13) primers were used in the PCR. Profiling relied on immunoSEQ multiplex PCR, and the TCRdb table lists in-frame clones only, not all of them. The repertoire holds about 150,000 clones, with about 68% as singletons. Material for sequencing was PBMCs. The receptors here all came from a young man in good health and CMV-seronegative.

The J gene is TRBJ1-2, the V gene TRBV7-9, with 7 bases fitting TRBD1. The CDR3 length is 17 residues. In germline, CDR1 is SEHNR, CDR2 FQNEAQ (reference sequence). V was clipped by 1 base and J by 1 base; unmatched bases: 9. The chain's CDR3 is CASSLEGAGANNYGYTF. In DNA, the CDR3 is TGTGCCAGCAGCTTAGAGGGGGCAGGCGCAAATAACTATGGCTACACCTTC.

The rearrangement uses TRBV29-1 and TRBJ2-4; 10 bases agree with TRBD1. V trimming: 2 bases; J trimming: 10 bases; junction bases outside the gene matches: 2. CDR3 size: 12 residues. Germline assignment: CDR1 SQVTM and CDR2 ANQGSEA. CDR3 DNA sequence: TGCAGCGTTGAAAGGGGACAGGGGATTCAGTACTTC. It codes for CSVERGQGIQYF.

The chain joins TRBV28 to TRBJ1-3; D is unclear. V was pared by 8 bases and J by 0 bases, with 11 bases between. This CDR3 contains 14 residues. Germline V gives CDR1 MDHEN, CDR2 SYDVKM. The CDR3 sequence is CASEGSLSGNTIYF. The CDR3 DNA reads as TGTGCCAGCGAGGGCAGCCTCTCTGGAAACACCATATATTTT.

Comments on this clone: The junction shows a germline mismatch at one end, possibly a read error. The V call is TRBV19, the J call TRBJ1-1; tentative D call: TRBD1 (6 bases). The CDR3 has 12 residues. The V gene's germline CDR1 is LNHDA and CDR2 SQIVND (reference sequence). The CDR3 region has the DNA TGTACCAGTAGTCTCAGGGGAGCTGAAGCTTTCTTT. Protein: CTSSLRGAEAFF.

This chain connects TRBV10-3 to TRBJ1-1; tentatively, D is TRBD1 (6 bases). The germline V gene has CDR1 ENHRY and CDR2 SYGVKD. Trimming stripped 6 bases from V and 0 bases from J, with 8 bases between. The CDR3 has 13 residues. Written as DNA, the CDR3 is TGTGCCATCAGGCAGGGGTTGAACACTGAAGCTTTCTTT. This sequence encodes CAIRQGLNTEAFF.

The genes are TRBV4-2 and TRBJ2-7, with TRBD2 identical over 13 bases. The length of the CDR3 is 17 residues. Trimming cost V 0 bases and J 2 bases; bases outside gene matches: 4. Germline V gene sequence: CDR1 LGHNA, CDR2 YNFKEQ. The CDR3 DNA sequence: TGTGCCAGCAGCCAAGATGCCACTAGCGGGGGGGCCTACGAGCAGTACTTC. Its protein product is CASSQDATSGGAYEQYF.

The rearrangement joins TRBV5-1 to TRBJ1-2; the match to TRBD1 covers 7 bases. The CDR3 consists of 15 residues. Per germline, CDR1 SGHRS and CDR2 YFSETQ. The V and J ends lost 6 bases and 2 bases, in that order; junction bases with no gene match: 10. The chain's CDR3 is CASNAGDRENYGYTF. CDR3 nucleotides: TGCGCCAGCAATGCAGGAGACAGGGAAAACTATGGCTACACCTTC.

This clone was seen only once. The chain employs TRBV5-1 and TRBJ1-2, with 7 nucleotides matching TRBD1. There are 16 residues in the CDR3. Germline CDR1 is SGHRS and CDR2 is YFSETQ. Unmatched junction bases numbered 14, after V lost 4 bases and J lost 5 bases. The CDR3, as DNA: TGCGCCAGCAGCCTAGGGGACAGCCTCTCGAGGTATGGCTACACCTTC. Residues: CASSLGDSLSRYGYTF.

The chain has TRBV6-1 and TRBJ1-2; D might be TRBD1 (5 bases). The CDR3 extends over 11 amino acids. Trimming removed 11 bases at V and 4 bases at J, with 11 bases between. Germline V lookup: CDR1 MNHNS, CDR2 SASEGT. The CDR3 bases are TGTGCCGTCGGCAGGGTCTATGGCTACACCTTC. Translation: CAVGRVYGYTF.

The rearrangement joins TRBV6-6 to TRBJ1-4; 7 bases line up with TRBD1. The germline V gene has CDR1 MNHNY and CDR2 SVGAGI (reference sequence). The J segment lost 7 bases and the V segment lost 3 bases, leaving 8 bases of the junction unmatched. This CDR3 spans 15 amino acids. The CDR3 DNA sequence: TGTGCCAGCAGTTATTACGACAGGGACCGTGAAAAACTGTTTTTT. It specifies CASSYYDRDREKLFF.

Regarding this clone: At one boundary the junction diverges from the germline segment, which might be a read error. This rearrangement joins TRBV7-7 to TRBJ1-3; D gene unclear. Germline CDR1 reads SSHAT; CDR2 reads FNYEAQ (reference sequence). The CDR3 has 15 amino acids. In DNA form, the CDR3 reads TGTGCTAGCAGCTTAGGTCCTAGCTCTGGAAACACCATATATTTT. It translates to CASSLGPSSGNTIYF.

V gene TRBV6-1 combines with J gene TRBJ2-5; 11 nucleotides align to TRBD2. V was clipped by 4 bases and J by 5 bases; unmatched bases: 6. Germline V lookup: CDR1 MNHNS, CDR2 SASEGT. This CDR3 is built from 15 residues. CDR3 amino acids: CASSAPTSGAETQYF. Here the CDR3 DNA reads TGTGCCAGCAGTGCCCCGACTAGCGGGGCGGAGACCCAGTACTTC.

The J gene is TRBJ1-1, the V gene TRBV7-2, with a tentative D call TRBD1 (6 bases). V dropped 1 base and J dropped 1 base, with 10 bases sitting between them. CDR3 length: 15 residues. In germline, CDR1 is SGHTA, CDR2 FQGNSA. This chain's CDR3 is CASSLVTGTNTEAFF. In DNA form, the CDR3 reads TGTGCCAGCAGCTTAGTCACAGGGACGAACACTGAAGCTTTCTTT. The full variable domain, in which reference TRBV7-2 and TRBJ1-1 provide the parts outside the CDR3, is GAGVSQSPSNKVTEKGKDVELRCDPISGHTALYWYRQSLGQGLEFLIYFQGNSAPDKSGLPSDRFSAERTGGSVSTLTIQRTQQEDSAVYLCASSLVTGTNTEAFFGQGTRLTVV.

The chain is built from TRBV19 and TRBJ1-1; 8 positions match TRBD1. CDR1 LNHDA and CDR2 SQIVND come from the germline V gene (reference sequence). This CDR3 comprises 13 residues. Unmatched junction bases numbered 5, after V lost 8 bases and J lost 3 bases. CDR3 in DNA: TGTGCCAGTGGACAGGGTGGGGACACTGAAGCTTTCTTT. This sequence encodes CASGQGGDTEAFF.

V gene TRBV15 combines with J gene TRBJ1-4; D ambiguous. This CDR3 has 13 residues. Trimming took 4 bases from V and 7 from J, leaving 10 bases between them. The germline gives CDR1 LNHNV, CDR2 YYDKDF (reference sequence). This chain's CDR3 is CATSKGPGEKLFF. CDR3 nucleotide sequence: TGTGCCACCAGCAAAGGCCCGGGTGAAAAACTGTTTTTT.

The gene calls are TRBV5-6 and TRBJ1-5; 10 nucleotides match TRBD1. The CDR3 contains 17 residues. Germline CDR1 and CDR2: SGHDT and YYEEEE. J lost 2 bases, V lost 2 bases, and 7 bases had no gene match. For the CDR3, the DNA is TGTGCCAGCAGCTTCGACAGGGGGCGTGGGGGCAATCAGCCCCAGCATTTT. This encodes CASSFDRGRGGNQPQHF.

The chain uses TRBV10-3 and TRBJ2-3; TRBD2 aligns across 9 bases. The CDR3 contains 17 residues. Unmatched junction bases numbered 11, after V lost 7 bases and J lost 0 bases. The germline V gene encodes CDR1 ENHRY and CDR2 SYGVKD. The CDR3 DNA reads as TGTGCCATCAAGATTTCAGCGGGGGGATCCAGCACAGATACGCAGTATTTT. This gives the protein CAIKISAGGSSTDTQYF.